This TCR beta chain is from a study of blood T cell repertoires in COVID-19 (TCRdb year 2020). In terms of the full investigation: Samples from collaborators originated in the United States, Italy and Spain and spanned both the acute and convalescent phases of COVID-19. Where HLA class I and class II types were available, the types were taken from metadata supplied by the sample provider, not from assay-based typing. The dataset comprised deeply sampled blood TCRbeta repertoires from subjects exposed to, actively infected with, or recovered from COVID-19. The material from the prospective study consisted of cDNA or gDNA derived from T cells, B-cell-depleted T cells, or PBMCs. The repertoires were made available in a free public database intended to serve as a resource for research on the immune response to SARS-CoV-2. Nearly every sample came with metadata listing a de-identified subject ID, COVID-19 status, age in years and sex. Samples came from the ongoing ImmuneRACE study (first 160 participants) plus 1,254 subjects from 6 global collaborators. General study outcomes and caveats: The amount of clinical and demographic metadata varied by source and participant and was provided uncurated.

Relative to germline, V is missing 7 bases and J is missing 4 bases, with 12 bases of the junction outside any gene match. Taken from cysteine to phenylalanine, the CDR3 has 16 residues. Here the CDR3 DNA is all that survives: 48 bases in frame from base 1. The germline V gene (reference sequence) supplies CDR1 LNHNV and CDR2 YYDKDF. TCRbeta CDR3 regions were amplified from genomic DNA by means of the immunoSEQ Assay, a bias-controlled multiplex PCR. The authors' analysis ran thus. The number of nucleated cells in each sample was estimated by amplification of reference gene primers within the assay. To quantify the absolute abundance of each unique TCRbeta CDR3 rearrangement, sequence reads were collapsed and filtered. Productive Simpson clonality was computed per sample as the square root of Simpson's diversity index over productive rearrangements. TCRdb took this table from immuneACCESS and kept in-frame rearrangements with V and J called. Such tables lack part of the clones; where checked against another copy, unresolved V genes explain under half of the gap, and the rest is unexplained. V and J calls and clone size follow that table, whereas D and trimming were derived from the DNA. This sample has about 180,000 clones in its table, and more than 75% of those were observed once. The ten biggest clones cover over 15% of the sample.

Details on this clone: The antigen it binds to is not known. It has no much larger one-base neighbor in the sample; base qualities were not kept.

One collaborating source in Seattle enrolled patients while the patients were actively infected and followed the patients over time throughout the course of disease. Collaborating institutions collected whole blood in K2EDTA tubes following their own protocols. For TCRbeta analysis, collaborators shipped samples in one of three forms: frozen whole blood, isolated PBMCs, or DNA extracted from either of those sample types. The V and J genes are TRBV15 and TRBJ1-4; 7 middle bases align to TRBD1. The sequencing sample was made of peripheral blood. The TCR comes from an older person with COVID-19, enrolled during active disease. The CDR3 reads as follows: CATNELGQVDNEKLFF. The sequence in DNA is TGTGCCACCAATGAGCTTGGACAGGTCGATAATGAAAAACTGTTTTTT. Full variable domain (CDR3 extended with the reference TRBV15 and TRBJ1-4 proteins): DAMVIQNPRYQVTQFGKPVTLSCSQTLNHNVMYWYQQKSSQAPKLLFHYYDKDFNNEADTPDNFQSRRPNTSFCFLDIRSPGLGDTAMYLCATNELGQVDNEKLFFGSGTQLSVL.